One and the same sample provided the 11 T cell receptor beta chains below, sequenced in a study of neoadjuvant anti-PD-1 for oral cavity cancer. Time point of the sample: after neoadjuvant nivolumab, at surgical resection. This table comes from immunoSEQ multiplex PCR, and its TCRdb copy is limited to in-frame clones, with some not included. This sample has some 31,000 clones; 70% to 80% occur once, and the top ten carry 3% to 4%. The sample was PBMCs, taken after nivolumab (anti-PD-1) treatment. The receptors stem from a person between 40 and 79 years old with oral cavity squamous cell carcinoma.

The gene calls are TRBV10-1 and TRBJ2-1; 9 bases agree with TRBD2. J gave up 2 bases and V 5 bases, and 4 bases lay outside the gene matches. The CDR3 runs to 15 residues. Germline-derived CDR1 and CDR2 are WNHNN and SYGVQD (reference sequence). CDR3 sequence reads: CASSPSGGPYNEQFF. CDR3 sequence (DNA): TGCGCCAGCAGTCCCAGCGGGGGGCCCTACAATGAGCAGTTCTTC.

The table lists this clone with a count of one. The chain recombines TRBV4-1 with TRBJ2-2; the D gene could be TRBD1 or TRBD2 (5 bases each). In germline, CDR1 is MGHRA, CDR2 YSYEKL. The CDR3 runs to 14 residues. V was pared by 1 base and J by 7 bases, with 10 bases between. This chain's CDR3 is CASSQGGSGGELFF. In DNA form, the CDR3 reads TGCGCCAGCAGCCAAGGGGGGTCGGGCGGGGAGCTGTTTTTT.

The chain is built from TRBV4-1 and TRBJ1-2, with TRBD1 matching over 7 bases. The CDR3 length is 16 residues. Germline lookup yields CDR1 MGHRA and CDR2 YSYEKL. Germline trimming cut 6 bases from V and 2 bases from J; bases unmatched to any gene: 12. CDR3 loop: CASSPNGQAGNYGYTF. Here the CDR3 DNA reads TGCGCCAGCAGTCCAAATGGACAGGCGGGGAACTATGGCTACACCTTC.

The chain employs TRBV7-2 and TRBJ2-2; no clear D. From germline, CDR1 is SGHTA and CDR2 FQGNSA. Trimming stripped 0 bases from V and 0 bases from J, with 8 bases between. This CDR3 region has 16 residues. The CDR3 nucleotides are TGTGCCAGCAGCTTAGCGCCCGGGCCGAACACCGGGGAGCTGTTTTTT. Amino acid sequence: CASSLAPGPNTGELFF.

Here the CDR3 reads CASSVGTSGYTDTQYF. Written as DNA, the CDR3 is TGCGCCAGCAGTGTGGGGACTAGCGGCTACACAGATACGCAGTATTTT. This rearrangement joins TRBV10-2 to TRBJ2-3, with 11 bases identical to TRBD2. The CDR3 contains 16 residues. From germline, CDR1 is WSHSY and CDR2 SAAADI. J lost 2 bases, V lost 4 bases, and 5 bases had no gene match.

This chain uses TRBV5-8 with TRBJ2-3; 10 bases fit TRBD2. This CDR3 contains 17 residues. CDR1 and CDR2 from the germline V gene are SGHTS and YDEGEE. J lost 1 base, V lost 2 bases, and 7 bases had no gene match. CDR3 sequence: CASSFPLAGDRTDTQYF. The DNA for the CDR3 is TGTGCCAGCAGCTTCCCCCTAGCGGGGGACCGCACAGATACGCAGTATTTT.

The chain couples TRBV7-2 to TRBJ2-7; D is unclear. Germline values: CDR1 SGHTA, CDR2 FQGNSA. The V and J ends lost 3 bases and 0 bases respectively, with 9 bases between them. There are 14 residues in the CDR3. CDR3 protein: CASSFARSSYEQYF. The CDR3 DNA follows: TGTGCCAGCAGCTTTGCGAGAAGCTCCTACGAGCAGTACTTC.

This clone was seen a few times. J is TRBJ2-5 and V is TRBV7-2, with 7 bases that match TRBD1. The CDR3 covers 14 residues. Losses at the gene ends were 3 bases for V and 6 bases for J; bases not matched to a gene: 7. Germline CDR1 reads SGHTA; CDR2 reads FQGNSA. In DNA, the CDR3 is TGTGCCAGCAGCTTGCTCTCAGGGGGAAAGACCCAGTACTTC. It encodes CASSLLSGGKTQYF.

The chain couples TRBV5-6 to TRBJ1-3, with unresolved D. Germline CDR1 and CDR2: SGHDT and YYEEEE. V lost 4 bases, J lost 0 bases, and 14 bases lay in between. The CDR3 loop spans 16 amino acids. CDR3 sequence reads: CASSPRYLSSGNTIYF. The CDR3 DNA follows: TGTGCCAGCAGCCCGCGGTACCTCAGCTCTGGAAACACCATATATTTT.

V and J are TRBV5-4 and TRBJ2-5; 13 bases are shared with TRBD2. The CDR3 covers 15 residues. Germline V gene lookup returns CDR1 SGHNT and CDR2 YYREEE (reference sequence). Unmatched junction bases numbered 2, after V lost 4 bases and J lost 2 bases. CDR3 sequence (DNA): TGTGCCAGCAGCGAGGGACTAGCGGGACAAGAGACCCAGTACTTC. It translates to CASSEGLAGQETQYF.

This chain uses TRBV15 with TRBJ2-5; D uncertain. Germline V gene sequence: CDR1 LNHNV, CDR2 YYDKDF (reference sequence). This CDR3 region has 16 residues. V lost 1 base and J 0 bases, leaving 12 bases between the germline ends. In DNA form, the CDR3 reads TGTGCCACCAGCAGAGCCACCACTCAGGACCAAGAGACCCAGTACTTC. Translated: CATSRATTQDQETQYF.